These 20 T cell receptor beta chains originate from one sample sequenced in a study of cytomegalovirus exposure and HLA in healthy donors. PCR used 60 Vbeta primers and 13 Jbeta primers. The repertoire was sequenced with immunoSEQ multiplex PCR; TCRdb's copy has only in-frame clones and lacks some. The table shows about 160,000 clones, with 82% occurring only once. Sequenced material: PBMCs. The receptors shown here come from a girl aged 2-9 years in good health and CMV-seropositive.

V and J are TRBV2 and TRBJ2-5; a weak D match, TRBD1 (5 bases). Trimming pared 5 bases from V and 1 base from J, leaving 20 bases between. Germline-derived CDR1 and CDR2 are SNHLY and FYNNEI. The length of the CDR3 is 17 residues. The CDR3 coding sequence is TGTGCCAGCAGTACCGATCAGGGCCATACGTCCCAAGAGACCCAGTACTTC. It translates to CASSTDQGHTSQETQYF.

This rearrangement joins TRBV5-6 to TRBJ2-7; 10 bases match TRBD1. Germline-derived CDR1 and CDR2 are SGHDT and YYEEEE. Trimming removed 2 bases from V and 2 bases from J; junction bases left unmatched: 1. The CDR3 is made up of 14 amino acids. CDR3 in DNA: TGTGCCAGCAGCTTCGGGACAGGGGCCTACGAGCAGTACTTC. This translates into CASSFGTGAYEQYF.

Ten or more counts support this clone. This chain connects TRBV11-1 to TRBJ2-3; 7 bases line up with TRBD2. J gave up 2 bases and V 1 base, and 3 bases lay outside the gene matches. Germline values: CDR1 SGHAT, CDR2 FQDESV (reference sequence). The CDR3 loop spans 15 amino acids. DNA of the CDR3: TGTGCCAGCAGCTTAGACGGGAGGTTCACAGATACGCAGTATTTT. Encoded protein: CASSLDGRFTDTQYF. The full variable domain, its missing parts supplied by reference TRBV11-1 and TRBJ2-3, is EAEVAQSPRYKITEKSQAVAFWCDPISGHATLYWYRQILGQGPELLVQFQDESVVDDSQLPKDRFSAERLKGVDSTLKIQPAELGDSAMYLCASSLDGRFTDTQYFGPGTRLTVL.

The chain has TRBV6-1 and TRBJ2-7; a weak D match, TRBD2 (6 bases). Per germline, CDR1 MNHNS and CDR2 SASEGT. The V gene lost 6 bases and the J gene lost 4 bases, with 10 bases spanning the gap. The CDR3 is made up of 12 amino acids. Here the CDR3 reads CASRLASYEQYF. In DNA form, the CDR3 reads TGTGCCAGCAGACTAGCCTCGTACGAGCAGTACTTC.

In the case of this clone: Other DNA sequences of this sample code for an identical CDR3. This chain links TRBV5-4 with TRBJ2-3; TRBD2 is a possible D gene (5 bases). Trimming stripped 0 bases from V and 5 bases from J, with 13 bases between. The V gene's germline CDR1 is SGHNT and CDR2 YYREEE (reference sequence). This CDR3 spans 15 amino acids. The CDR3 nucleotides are TGTGCCAGCAGCTTGGGCCTAGCAGGAGGAGATACGCAGTATTTT. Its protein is CASSLGLAGGDTQYF.

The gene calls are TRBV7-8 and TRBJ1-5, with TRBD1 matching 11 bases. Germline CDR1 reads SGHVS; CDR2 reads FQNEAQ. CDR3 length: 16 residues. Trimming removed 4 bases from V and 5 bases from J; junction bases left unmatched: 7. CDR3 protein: CASSSGGTGGHQPQHF. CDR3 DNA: TGTGCCAGCAGCTCCGGAGGGACAGGGGGACATCAGCCCCAGCATTTT.

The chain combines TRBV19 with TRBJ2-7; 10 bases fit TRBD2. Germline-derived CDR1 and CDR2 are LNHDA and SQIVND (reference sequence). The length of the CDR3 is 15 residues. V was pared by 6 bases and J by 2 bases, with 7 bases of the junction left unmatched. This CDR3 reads CASSPSGSRAYEQYF. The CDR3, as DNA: TGTGCCAGTAGCCCTAGCGGGAGTAGAGCCTACGAGCAGTACTTC.

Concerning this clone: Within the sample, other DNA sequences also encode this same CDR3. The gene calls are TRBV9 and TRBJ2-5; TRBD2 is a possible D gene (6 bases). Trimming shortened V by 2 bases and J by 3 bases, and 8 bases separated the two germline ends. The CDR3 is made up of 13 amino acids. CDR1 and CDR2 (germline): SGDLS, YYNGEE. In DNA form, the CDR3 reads TGTGCCAGCAGCGTGGGGGGAAAAGAGACCCAGTACTTC. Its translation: CASSVGGKETQYF.

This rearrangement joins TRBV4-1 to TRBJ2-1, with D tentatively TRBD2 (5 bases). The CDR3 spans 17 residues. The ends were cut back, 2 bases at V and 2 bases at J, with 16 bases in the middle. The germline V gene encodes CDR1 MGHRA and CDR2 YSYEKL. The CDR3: CASSQISGSRTYNEQFF. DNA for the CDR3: TGCGCCAGCAGCCAAATCTCGGGATCGCGGACCTACAATGAGCAGTTCTTC.

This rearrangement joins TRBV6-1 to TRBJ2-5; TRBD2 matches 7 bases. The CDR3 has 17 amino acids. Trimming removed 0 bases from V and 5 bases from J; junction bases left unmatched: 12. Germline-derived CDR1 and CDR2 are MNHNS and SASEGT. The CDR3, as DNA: TGTGCCAGCAGTGAAGCTCGGCTAGCGGTTACAAGGGAGACCCAGTACTTC. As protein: CASSEARLAVTRETQYF.

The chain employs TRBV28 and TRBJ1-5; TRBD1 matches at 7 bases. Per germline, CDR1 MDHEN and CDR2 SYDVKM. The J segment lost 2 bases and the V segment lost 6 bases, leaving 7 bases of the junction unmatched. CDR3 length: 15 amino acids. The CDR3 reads CASSHRQGGNQPQHF. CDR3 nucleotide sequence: TGTGCCAGCAGCCATCGACAGGGCGGCAATCAGCCCCAGCATTTT.

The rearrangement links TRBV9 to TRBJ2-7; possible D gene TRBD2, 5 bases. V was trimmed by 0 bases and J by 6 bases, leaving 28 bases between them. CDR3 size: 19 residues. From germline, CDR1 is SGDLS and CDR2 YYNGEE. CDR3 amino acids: CASSVECCREVPLNLEQYF. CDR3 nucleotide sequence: TGTGCCAGCAGCGTAGAATGCTGTCGGGAAGTTCCACTAAATCTCGAGCAGTACTTC.

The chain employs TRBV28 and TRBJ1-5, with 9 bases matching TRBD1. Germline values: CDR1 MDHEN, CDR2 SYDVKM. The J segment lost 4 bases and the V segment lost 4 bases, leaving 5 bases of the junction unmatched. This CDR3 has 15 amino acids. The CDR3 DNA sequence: TGTGCCAGCAGTTCCGGGACAGGGTATAATCAGCCCCAGCATTTT. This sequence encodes CASSSGTGYNQPQHF.

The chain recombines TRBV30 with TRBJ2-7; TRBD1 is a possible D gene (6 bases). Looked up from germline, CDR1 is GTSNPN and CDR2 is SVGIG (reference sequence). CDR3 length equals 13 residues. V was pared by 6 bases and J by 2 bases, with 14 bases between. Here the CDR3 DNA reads TGTGCCTGTAACCCAGGGGTAGCCTACGAGCAGTACTTC. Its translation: CACNPGVAYEQYF.

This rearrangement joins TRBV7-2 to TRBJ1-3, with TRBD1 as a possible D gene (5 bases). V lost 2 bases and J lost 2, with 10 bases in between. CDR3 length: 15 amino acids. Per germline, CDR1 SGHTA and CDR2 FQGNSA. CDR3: CASSLSKGAGNTIYF. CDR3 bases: TGTGCCAGCAGCTTATCGAAAGGGGCTGGAAACACCATATATTTT. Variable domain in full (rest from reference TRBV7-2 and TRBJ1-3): GAGVSQSPSNKVTEKGKDVELRCDPISGHTALYWYRQSLGQGLEFLIYFQGNSAPDKSGLPSDRFSAERTGGSVSTLTIQRTQQEDSAVYLCASSLSKGAGNTIYFGEGSWLTVV.

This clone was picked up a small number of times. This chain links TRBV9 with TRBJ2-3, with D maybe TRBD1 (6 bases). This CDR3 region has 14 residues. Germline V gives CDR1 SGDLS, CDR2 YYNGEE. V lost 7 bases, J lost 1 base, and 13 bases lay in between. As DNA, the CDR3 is TGTGCCAGCGCACAGGGTCCCGGCACAGATACGCAGTATTTT. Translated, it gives CASAQGPGTDTQYF.

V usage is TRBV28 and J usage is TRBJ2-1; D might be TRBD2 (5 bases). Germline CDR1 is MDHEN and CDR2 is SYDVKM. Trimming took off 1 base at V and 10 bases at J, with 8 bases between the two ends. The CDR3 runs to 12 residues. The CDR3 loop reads CASSLLASEQFF. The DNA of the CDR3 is TGTGCCAGCAGTTTATTAGCGTCCGAGCAGTTCTTC.

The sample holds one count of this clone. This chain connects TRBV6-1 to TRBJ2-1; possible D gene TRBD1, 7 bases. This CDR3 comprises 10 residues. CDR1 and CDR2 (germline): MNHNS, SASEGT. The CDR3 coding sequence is TGTGCGACAGGGACTAATGAGCAGTTCTTC. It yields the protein CATGTNEQFF.

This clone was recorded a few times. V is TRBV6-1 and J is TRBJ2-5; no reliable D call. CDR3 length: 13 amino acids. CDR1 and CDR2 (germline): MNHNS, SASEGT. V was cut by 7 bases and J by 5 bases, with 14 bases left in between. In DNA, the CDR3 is TGTGCCAGCATTCGTGGCTCCGGGGAGACCCAGTACTTC. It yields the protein CASIRGSGETQYF.

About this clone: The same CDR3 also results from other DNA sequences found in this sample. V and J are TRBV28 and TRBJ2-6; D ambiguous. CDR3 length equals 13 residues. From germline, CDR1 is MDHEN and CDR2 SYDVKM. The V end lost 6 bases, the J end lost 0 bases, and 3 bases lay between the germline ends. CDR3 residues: CASRSSGANVLTF. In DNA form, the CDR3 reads TGTGCCAGCAGGAGCTCTGGGGCCAACGTCCTGACTTTC. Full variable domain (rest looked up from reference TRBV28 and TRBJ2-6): DVKVTQSSRYLVKRTGEKVFLECVQDMDHENMFWYRQDPGLGLRLIYFSYDVKMKEKGDIPEGYSVSREKKERFSLILESASTNQTSMYLCASRSSGANVLTFGAGSRLTVL.